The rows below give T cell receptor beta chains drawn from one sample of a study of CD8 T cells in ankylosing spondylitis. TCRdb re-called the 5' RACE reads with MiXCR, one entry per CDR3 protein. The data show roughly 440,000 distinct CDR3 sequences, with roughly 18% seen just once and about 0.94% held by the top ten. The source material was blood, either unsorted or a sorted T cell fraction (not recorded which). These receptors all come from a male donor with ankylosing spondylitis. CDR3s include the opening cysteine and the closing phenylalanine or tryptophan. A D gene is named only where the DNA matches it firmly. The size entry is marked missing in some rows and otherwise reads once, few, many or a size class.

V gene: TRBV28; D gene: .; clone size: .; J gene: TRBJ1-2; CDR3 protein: CASSLTSPGDRDGYTF; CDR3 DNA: TGTGCCAGCAGTCTCACCTCCCCGGGGGATAGGGATGGCTACACCTTC
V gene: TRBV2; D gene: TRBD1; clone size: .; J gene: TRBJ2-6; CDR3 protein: CASRGQGSGANVLTF; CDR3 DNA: TGTGCCAGCAGGGGACAGGGGTCTGGGGCCAACGTCCTGACTTTC
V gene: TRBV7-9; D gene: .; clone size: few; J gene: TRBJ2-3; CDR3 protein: CASSLGADTDTQYF; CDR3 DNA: TGTGCCAGCAGCTTAGGGGCCGACACAGATACGCAGTATTTT
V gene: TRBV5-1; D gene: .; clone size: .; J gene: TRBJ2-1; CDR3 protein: CASTPSPPNNEQFF; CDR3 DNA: TGCGCCAGTACTCCGAGTCCCCCAAACAATGAGCAGTTCTTC
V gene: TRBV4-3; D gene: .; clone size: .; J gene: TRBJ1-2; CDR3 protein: CASSQRSGTLYGYTF; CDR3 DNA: TGCGCCAGCAGCCAACGATCCGGGACCCTCTATGGCTACACCTTC
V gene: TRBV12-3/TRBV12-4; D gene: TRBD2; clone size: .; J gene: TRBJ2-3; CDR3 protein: CASSWTRGGTDTQYF; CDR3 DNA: TGTGCCAGCAGTTGGACTAGAGGGGGCACAGATACGCAGTATTTT
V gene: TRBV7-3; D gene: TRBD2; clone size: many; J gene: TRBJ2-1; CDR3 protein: CASSLNPTSGYNEQFF; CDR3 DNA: TGTGCCAGCAGCTTAAACCCGACTAGCGGTTACAATGAGCAGTTCTTC
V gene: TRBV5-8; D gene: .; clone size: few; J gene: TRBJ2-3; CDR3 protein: CASSIPTKGYTDTQYF; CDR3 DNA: TGTGCCAGCAGCATCCCAACAAAGGGATACACAGATACGCAGTATTTT
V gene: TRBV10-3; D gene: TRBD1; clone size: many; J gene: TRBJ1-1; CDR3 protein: CAISVQGANTEAFF; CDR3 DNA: TGTGCCATCAGTGTTCAGGGGGCGAACACTGAAGCTTTCTTT
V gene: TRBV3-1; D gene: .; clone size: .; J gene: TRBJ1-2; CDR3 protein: CASSRTEADGYTF; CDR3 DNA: TGTGCCAGCAGTCGTACAGAAGCAGATGGCTACACCTTC
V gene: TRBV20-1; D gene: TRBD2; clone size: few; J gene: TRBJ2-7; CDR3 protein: CSAPVPSGYEQYF; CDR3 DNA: TGCAGTGCTCCCGTACCTAGCGGCTACGAGCAGTACTTC
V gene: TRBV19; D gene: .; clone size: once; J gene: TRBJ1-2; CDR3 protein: CASRRQVSGYGYTF; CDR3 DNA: TGTGCCAGTAGAAGACAGGTGTCCGGCTATGGCTACACCTTC
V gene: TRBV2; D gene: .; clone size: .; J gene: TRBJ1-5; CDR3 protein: CASKGGGSGQPQHF; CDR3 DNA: TGTGCCAGCAAGGGCGGGGGAAGCGGTCAGCCCCAGCATTTT
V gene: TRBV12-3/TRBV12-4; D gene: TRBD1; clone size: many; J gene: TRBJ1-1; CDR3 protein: CASSPQGVTEAFF; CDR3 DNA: TGTGCCAGCAGTCCACAGGGGGTCACTGAAGCTTTCTTT
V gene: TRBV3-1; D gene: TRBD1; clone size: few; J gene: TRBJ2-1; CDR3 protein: CASSRLRDRSYNEQFF; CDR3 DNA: TGTGCCAGCAGCCGCCTCCGGGACAGGTCCTACAATGAGCAGTTCTTC
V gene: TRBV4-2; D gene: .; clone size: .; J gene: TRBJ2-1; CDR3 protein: CASSQGIYVIQGIGNEQFF; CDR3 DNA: TGTGCCAGCAGCCAAGGAATATATGTGATACAGGGAATCGGAAATGAGCAGTTCTTC
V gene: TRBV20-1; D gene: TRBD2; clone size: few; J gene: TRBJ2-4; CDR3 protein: CSARRLAGGKNIQYF; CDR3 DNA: TGCAGTGCTAGACGCCTAGCGGGGGGCAAAAACATTCAGTACTTC
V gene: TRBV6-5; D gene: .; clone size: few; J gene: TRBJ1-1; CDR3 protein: CASSYVGSNTEAFF; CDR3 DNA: TGTGCCAGCAGTTACGTGGGATCGAACACTGAAGCTTTCTTT
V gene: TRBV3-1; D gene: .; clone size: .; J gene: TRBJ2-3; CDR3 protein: CASSQDKTGSVDTQYF; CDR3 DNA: TGTGCCAGCAGCCAAGATAAGACAGGCTCGGTGGATACGCAGTATTTT
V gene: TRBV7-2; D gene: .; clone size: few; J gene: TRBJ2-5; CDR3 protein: CASSLRGTAQYF; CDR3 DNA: TGTGCCAGCAGCTTGAGAGGAACGGCCCAGTACTTC
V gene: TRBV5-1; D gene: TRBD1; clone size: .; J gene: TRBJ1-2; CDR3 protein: CASSLAGTGGLNYGYTF; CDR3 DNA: TGCGCCAGCAGCTTGGCCGGGACAGGGGGCCTTAACTATGGCTACACCTTC
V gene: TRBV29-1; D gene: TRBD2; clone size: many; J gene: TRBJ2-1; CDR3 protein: CSVAVLSGNNEQFF; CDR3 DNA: TGCAGCGTTGCTGTACTTAGCGGGAACAATGAGCAGTTCTTC
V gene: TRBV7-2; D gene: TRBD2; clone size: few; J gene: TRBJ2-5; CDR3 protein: CASSRGTSGGQAQYF; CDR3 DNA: TGTGCCAGCAGCCGGGGGACTAGCGGGGGGCAGGCCCAGTACTTC
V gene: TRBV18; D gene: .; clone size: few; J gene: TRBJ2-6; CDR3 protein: CASSPQDSGANVLTF; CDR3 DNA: TGTGCCAGCTCACCACAAGACTCTGGGGCCAACGTCCTGACTTTC
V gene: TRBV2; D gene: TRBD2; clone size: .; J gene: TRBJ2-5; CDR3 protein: CASSGGLAGGEETQYF; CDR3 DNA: TGTGCCAGCAGTGGGGGACTAGCGGGAGGTGAAGAGACCCAGTACTTC
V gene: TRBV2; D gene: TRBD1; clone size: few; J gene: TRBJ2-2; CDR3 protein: CASSRDRAGELFF; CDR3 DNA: TGTGCCAGCAGTAGGGACAGGGCCGGGGAGCTGTTTTTT
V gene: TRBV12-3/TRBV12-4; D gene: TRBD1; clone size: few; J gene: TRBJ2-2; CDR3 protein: CASSSDRATGELFF; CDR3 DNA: TGTGCCAGCAGCTCCGACAGGGCTACCGGGGAGCTGTTTTTT
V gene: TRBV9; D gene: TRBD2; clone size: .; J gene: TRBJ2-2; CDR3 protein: CASSVAVSGLAGTGELFF; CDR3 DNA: TGTGCCAGCAGCGTAGCGGTCTCGGGACTAGCGGGGACCGGGGAGCTGTTTTTT
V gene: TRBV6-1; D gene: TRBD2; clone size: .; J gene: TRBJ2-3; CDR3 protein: CASRPSIGMRGSTDTQYF; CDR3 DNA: TGTGCCAGCAGGCCCTCCATCGGGATGCGGGGGAGCACAGATACGCAGTATTTT
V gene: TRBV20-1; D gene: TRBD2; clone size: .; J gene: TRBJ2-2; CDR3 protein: CSARPSGRYTGELFF; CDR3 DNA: TGCAGTGCTAGACCTAGCGGGCGGTACACCGGGGAGCTGTTTTTT
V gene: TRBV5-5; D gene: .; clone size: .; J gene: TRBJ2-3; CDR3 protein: CASSLFGSGASTDTQYF; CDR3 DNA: TGTGCCAGCAGCTTGTTTGGTTCCGGAGCCTCCACAGATACGCAGTATTTT
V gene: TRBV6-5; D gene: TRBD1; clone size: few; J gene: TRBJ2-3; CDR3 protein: CASSFGRGRADTQYF; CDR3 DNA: TGTGCCAGCAGTTTTGGTAGGGGGCGGGCAGATACGCAGTATTTT
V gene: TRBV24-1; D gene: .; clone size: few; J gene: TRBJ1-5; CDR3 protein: CATSGRGIETFRNQPQHF; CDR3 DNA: TGTGCCACCAGTGGGAGAGGGATAGAGACTTTCCGTAATCAGCCCCAGCATTTT
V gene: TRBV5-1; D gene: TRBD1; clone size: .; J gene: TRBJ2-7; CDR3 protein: CASSGGRQGDSYEQYF; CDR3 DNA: TGCGCCAGCAGCGGGGGTCGACAGGGGGATTCGTACGAGCAGTACTTC
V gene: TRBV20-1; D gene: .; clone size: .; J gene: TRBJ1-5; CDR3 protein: CSARTGSNQPQHF; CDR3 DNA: TGCAGTGCTAGAACGGGGAGCAATCAGCCCCAGCATTTT
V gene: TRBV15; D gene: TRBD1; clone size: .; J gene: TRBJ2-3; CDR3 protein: CATSRGTGPTDTQYF; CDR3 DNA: TGTGCCACCAGCAGAGGGACAGGGCCCACAGATACGCAGTATTTT
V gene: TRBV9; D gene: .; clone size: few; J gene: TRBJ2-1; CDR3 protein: CASSVWGTGAYNEQFF; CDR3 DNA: TGTGCCAGCAGCGTATGGGGGACGGGAGCCTACAATGAGCAGTTCTTC
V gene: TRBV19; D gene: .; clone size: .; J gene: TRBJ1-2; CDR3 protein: CASADLFYSDGYTF; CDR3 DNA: TGTGCCAGCGCAGACCTTTTTTATTCGGATGGCTACACCTTC
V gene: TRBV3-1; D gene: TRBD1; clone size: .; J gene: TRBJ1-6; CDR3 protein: CASSRGTGDNSPLHF; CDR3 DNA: TGTGCCAGCAGCCGAGGGACAGGCGATAATTCACCCCTCCACTTT
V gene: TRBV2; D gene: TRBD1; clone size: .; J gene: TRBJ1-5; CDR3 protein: CASRMGQSFDQPQHF; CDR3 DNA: TGTGCCAGCAGGATGGGACAGTCCTTCGATCAGCCCCAGCATTTT
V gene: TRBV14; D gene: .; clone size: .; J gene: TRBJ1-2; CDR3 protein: CASSQDNGGSGYTF; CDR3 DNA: TGTGCCAGCAGCCAAGACAATGGGGGCTCTGGCTACACCTTC
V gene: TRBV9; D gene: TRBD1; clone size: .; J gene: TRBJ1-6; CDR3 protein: CASSGTGNSPLHF; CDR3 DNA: TGTGCCAGCAGCGGGACAGGGAATTCACCCCTCCACTTT
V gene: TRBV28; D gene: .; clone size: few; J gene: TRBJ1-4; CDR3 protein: CASGATNEKLFF; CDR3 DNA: TGTGCCAGCGGCGCAACTAATGAAAAACTGTTTTTT
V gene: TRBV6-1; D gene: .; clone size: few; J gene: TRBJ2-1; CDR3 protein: CASSEVYEQFF; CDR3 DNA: TGTGCCAGCAGTGAAGTATATGAGCAGTTCTTC
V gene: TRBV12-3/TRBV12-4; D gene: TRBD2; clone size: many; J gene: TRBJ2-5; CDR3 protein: CASSLAGGEETQYF; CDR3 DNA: TGTGCCAGCAGTTTAGCGGGGGGGGAGGAGACCCAGTACTTC
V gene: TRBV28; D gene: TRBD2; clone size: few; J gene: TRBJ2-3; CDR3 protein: CASRTRHLRLAATDTQYF; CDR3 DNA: TGTGCCAGCAGGACCAGACACTTAAGACTAGCGGCCACAGATACGCAGTATTTT
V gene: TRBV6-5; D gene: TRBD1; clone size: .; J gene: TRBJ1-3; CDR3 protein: CASSYRPGQASGNTIYF; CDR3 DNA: TGTGCCAGCAGTTACCGCCCGGGACAGGCCTCTGGAAACACCATATATTTT
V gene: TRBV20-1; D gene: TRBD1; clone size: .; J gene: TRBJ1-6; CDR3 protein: CSAPPGGRRNSPLHF; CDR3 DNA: TGCAGTGCGCCCCCAGGGGGCAGAAGAAATTCACCCCTCCACTTT